The 30 T cell receptor beta chains given below trace back to one sample, sequenced in a study of OX40 agonist ivuxolimab in advanced cancers. Receptors were amplified or captured by the immunoSEQ multiplex PCR assay. TCRdb took this table from immuneACCESS and kept in-frame rearrangements with V and J called. Such tables lack part of the clones; where checked against another copy, unresolved V genes explain under half of the gap, and the rest is unexplained. Recorded for this sample are about 43,000 clones; 75% to 90% of them occurred a single time. Jointly, the top ten make up about 15% of the sample. This specimen consisted of CD4+ or CD8+ T cells sorted from blood, obtained in a trial of the OX40 agonist ivuxolimab. All receptors come from an adult with an advanced solid tumor such as melanoma, head and neck, liver or kidney cancer.

The gene calls are TRBV6-5 and TRBJ2-1; D might be TRBD1 or TRBD2, each matching 5 bases. The germline CDR1 and CDR2 sequences are MNHEY and SVGAGI. V lost 6 bases and J lost 8, with 17 bases in between. This CDR3 is built from 14 residues. The CDR3 coding sequence is TGTGCCAGCAGAGCGCGAGGGGCGCTGGATGAGCAGTTCTTC. Its translation: CASRARGALDEQFF.

The chain links TRBV10-3 to TRBJ2-5; 8 bases are shared with TRBD2. Looked up from germline, CDR1 is ENHRY and CDR2 is SYGVKD. V dropped 2 bases and J dropped 5; count of bases not matched to a gene: 13. CDR3 length equals 17 residues. CDR3 sequence (DNA): TGTGCCATCAGTGAGATTAATAGCGGGATGGCCGGGGAGACCCAGTACTTC. It specifies CAISEINSGMAGETQYF.

This clone was detected a few times. At the DNA level, this CDR3 is encoded by other sequences in the same sample as well. V gene TRBV6-5 combines with J gene TRBJ2-5; perhaps TRBD1 as D (6 bases). V was clipped by 3 bases and J by 1 base, with 12 bases between them. Germline CDR1 MNHEY, CDR2 SVGAGI. This CDR3 is 15 amino acids long. The CDR3 nucleotides are TGTGCCAGCAGTTATAGTGGGGGCTCCCAAGAGACCCAGTACTTC. Its translation: CASSYSGGSQETQYF.

The gene calls are TRBV7-6 and TRBJ1-5; D might be TRBD1 (5 bases). Trimming cost V 3 bases and J 2 bases, with 8 bases left between them. Germline V gene lookup returns CDR1 SGHVS and CDR2 FNYEAQ. The CDR3 has 14 residues. CDR3 protein: CASSLGGGNQPQHF. CDR3 DNA sequence: TGTGCCAGCAGCTTGGGGGGAGGCAATCAGCCCCAGCATTTT.

V is TRBV27 and J is TRBJ1-2, with D tentatively TRBD1 (5 bases). V lost 5 bases and J lost 2, with 6 bases in between. Germline V CDR1 and CDR2: MNHEY, SMNVEV (reference sequence). This CDR3 has 12 residues. The CDR3, as DNA: TGTGCCAGCAGTGAGGGGAACTATGGCTACACCTTC. It yields the protein CASSEGNYGYTF.

This clone was counted once. J is TRBJ2-3 and V is TRBV7-9; D is uncertain. V was shortened by 3 bases and J by 1 base, with 11 bases between the two germline ends. Looked up from germline, CDR1 is SEHNR and CDR2 is FQNEAQ (reference sequence). The length of the CDR3 is 15 residues. The CDR3 region is CASSFSYARTDTQYF. CDR3 nucleotides: TGTGCCAGCAGCTTTAGCTACGCCCGCACAGATACGCAGTATTTT.

The gene calls are TRBV7-7 and TRBJ2-5; TRBD1 matches at 9 bases. The V segment lost 5 bases and the J segment 4 bases; nucleotides outside the gene matches: 8. This CDR3 is 15 amino acids long. Germline V gene data show CDR1 as SSHAT and CDR2 as FNYEAQ (reference sequence). CDR3 sequence: CASSPRDRVSETQYF. The CDR3 nucleotides read TGTGCCAGCAGCCCCCGGGACAGGGTATCAGAGACCCAGTACTTC.

The sample holds one count of this clone. The chain links TRBV7-8 to TRBJ2-5; 10 bases are a match to TRBD2. The CDR3 totals 15 residues. Germline-derived CDR1 and CDR2 are SGHVS and FQNEAQ. V lost 5 bases to trimming and J lost 0 bases; unmatched junction nucleotides: 3. CDR3 loop: CASSKTSGYQETQYF. The DNA for the CDR3 is TGTGCCAGCAGCAAGACTAGCGGGTACCAAGAGACCCAGTACTTC.

The gene calls are TRBV4-1 and TRBJ1-5, with TRBD1 matching 9 bases. CDR1 MGHRA and CDR2 YSYEKL come from the germline V gene. The junction had 8 bases not matched to a gene; V was cut back by 4 bases and J by 4 bases. The CDR3 covers 16 residues. Here the CDR3 DNA reads TGCGCCAGCAGCCCGCTGGGACAGGGTGATAATCAGCCCCAGCATTTT. Residues: CASSPLGQGDNQPQHF.

The chain joins TRBV30 to TRBJ2-1; either TRBD1 or TRBD2 may fit D (5 bases each). Per the germline V gene, CDR1 is GTSNPN and CDR2 is SVGIG (reference sequence). The CDR3 consists of 11 residues. The V gene lost 5 bases and the J gene lost 9 bases, with 11 bases spanning the gap. The CDR3 here is CAWGQEGEQFF. In nucleotides, the CDR3 is TGTGCCTGGGGACAAGAGGGTGAGCAGTTCTTC.

The chain carries TRBV10-3 and TRBJ1-1; D unresolved. Germline values: CDR1 ENHRY, CDR2 SYGVKD. The CDR3 consists of 13 residues. V was pared by 3 bases and J by 5 bases, with 10 bases between. The CDR3 DNA follows: TGTGCCATCAGTGATGACGGGGATACTGAAGCTTTCTTT. Amino acid sequence: CAISDDGDTEAFF.

The rearrangement joins TRBV28 to TRBJ2-7, with 11 bases lining up with TRBD2. V shed 4 bases and J 2 bases; nucleotides not matched to a gene: 7. The CDR3 contains 16 residues. Per the germline V gene, CDR1 is MDHEN and CDR2 is SYDVKM. This CDR3 is CASSSVAGGLPYEQYF. The DNA of the CDR3 is TGTGCCAGCAGTTCAGTAGCGGGAGGGCTCCCCTACGAGCAGTACTTC.

The chain couples TRBV5-4 to TRBJ2-5; 11 nucleotides agree with TRBD1. The J call is in doubt because the DNA end fits TRBJ2-7 better. The germline V gene encodes CDR1 SGHNT and CDR2 YYREEE (reference sequence). CDR3 length: 14 amino acids. The CDR3 DNA reads as TGTGCCAGCAGCCCGGACAGGGGGCTACACGAGCAGTACTTC. It yields the protein CASSPDRGLHEQYF.

The V gene is TRBV7-2, the J gene TRBJ2-1, with D possibly TRBD1 on 5 matching bases. The V and J ends lost 5 bases and 0 bases respectively, with 11 bases between them. The CDR3 runs to 15 residues. CDR1 and CDR2 from the germline V gene are SGHTA and FQGNSA. CDR3 loop: CASSPVQGSYNEQFF. The CDR3 DNA sequence: TGTGCCAGCAGCCCTGTTCAGGGCTCCTACAATGAGCAGTTCTTC.

This chain links TRBV19 with TRBJ2-2; D is unresolved. The CDR3 runs 11 residues. V shed 4 bases and J shed 3 bases, with 0 bases lying between them. Germline V gene data show CDR1 as LNHDA and CDR2 as SQIVND (reference sequence). CDR3 residues: CASSNTGELFF. In DNA form, the CDR3 reads TGTGCCAGTAGTAACACCGGGGAGCTGTTTTTT.

J is TRBJ2-2 and V is TRBV15; D ambiguous. Germline CDR1 is LNHNV and CDR2 is YYDKDF (reference sequence). V lost 9 bases to trimming and J lost 5 bases, with 10 bases between them. CDR3 length: 12 amino acids. The DNA for the CDR3 is TGTGCCACGAAAGTCCTAACCGGGGAGCTGTTTTTT. Amino acid sequence: CATKVLTGELFF. Supplemented by reference TRBV15 and TRBJ2-2, the full variable domain reads DAMVIQNPRYQVTQFGKPVTLSCSQTLNHNVMYWYQQKSSQAPKLLFHYYDKDFNNEADTPDNFQSRRPNTSFCFLDIRSPGLGDTAMYLCATKVLTGELFFGEGSRLTVL.

The chain carries TRBV6-1 and TRBJ2-5; possibly TRBD2 for D (7 bases). Trimming pared 0 bases from V and 4 bases from J, leaving 12 bases between. Germline V gene data show CDR1 as MNHNS and CDR2 as SASEGT. The CDR3 is 15 amino acids. CDR3 DNA sequence: TGTGCCAGCAGTGAAGCCCGGGGGGCGGGAGAGACCCAGTACTTC. Its translation is CASSEARGAGETQYF.

The chain couples TRBV28 to TRBJ2-2; TRBD2 matches at 13 bases. The trim removed 3 bases at V and 1 base at J, leaving 8 bases unmatched. Germline-derived CDR1 and CDR2 are MDHEN and SYDVKM. The CDR3 sequence is 19 residues long. CDR3 sequence: CASSFPRTSGRMNTGELFF. Written as DNA, the CDR3 is TGTGCCAGCAGTTTTCCCCGGACTAGCGGGAGAATGAACACCGGGGAGCTGTTTTTT.

This chain connects TRBV29-1 to TRBJ2-7; a possible D gene is TRBD2 (7 bases). The CDR3 is 13 amino acids. V lost 7 bases and J lost 4, with 17 bases in between. Germline V gives CDR1 SQVTM, CDR2 ANQGSEA. The CDR3 loop is CSGGQGRAYEQYF. The DNA of the CDR3 is TGCAGCGGGGGGCAGGGGAGGGCGTACGAGCAGTACTTC.

The chain joins TRBV28 to TRBJ2-1; either TRBD1 or TRBD2 may fit D (5 bases each). The CDR3 is 12 amino acids. Germline assignment: CDR1 MDHEN and CDR2 SYDVKM. Trimming took off 3 bases at V and 6 bases at J, with 6 bases between the two ends. The CDR3 region is CASSLRGNEQFF. Written as DNA, the CDR3 is TGTGCCAGCAGTTTGAGGGGCAATGAGCAGTTCTTC.

This clone is labeled as medium-sized. The chain combines TRBV5-8 with TRBJ1-2; possible D gene TRBD1, 6 bases. The ends were cut back, 6 bases at V and 2 bases at J, with 17 bases in the middle. Germline loops: CDR1 SGHTS, CDR2 YDEGEE. The CDR3 totals 15 residues. The CDR3 here is CASTTDGQRNYGYTF. The CDR3 nucleotides are TGTGCCAGCACCACTGACGGACAGCGGAACTATGGCTACACCTTC.

This chain joins TRBV27 and TRBJ2-1; D gene ambiguous. Trimming took off 5 bases at V and 4 bases at J, with 3 bases between the two ends. Germline values: CDR1 MNHEY, CDR2 SMNVEV (reference sequence). The CDR3 covers 11 residues. The CDR3 loop is CASSAYNEQFF. The CDR3, as DNA: TGTGCCAGCAGTGCGTACAATGAGCAGTTCTTC.

The chain links TRBV7-2 to TRBJ2-1; 10 bases agree with TRBD2. This CDR3 spans 15 amino acids. CDR1 is SGHTA and CDR2 is FQGNSA in the germline V gene. V was clipped by 7 bases and J by 3 bases; unmatched bases: 6. The CDR3 sequence is CASTILAGLYNEQFF. CDR3 nucleotide sequence: TGTGCCAGCACCATACTAGCGGGACTCTACAATGAGCAGTTCTTC.

This clone was seen a handful of times. V gene TRBV10-2 combines with J gene TRBJ2-1; D gene unclear. CDR3 length equals 11 residues. Germline assignment: CDR1 WSHSY and CDR2 SAAADI. V lost 8 bases to trimming and J lost 8 bases, with 10 bases between them. The CDR3 sequence is CASLKGYEQFF. CDR3 nucleotide sequence: TGCGCCAGCTTGAAAGGGTATGAGCAGTTCTTC.

J is TRBJ1-2 and V is TRBV27; tentative D call: TRBD1 (5 bases). V was trimmed by 0 bases and J by 8 bases, leaving 13 bases between them. The CDR3 spans 14 residues. Germline V lookup: CDR1 MNHEY, CDR2 SMNVEV (reference sequence). CDR3 DNA sequence: TGTGCCAGCAGTTTATCGGGACGTCCTTTAGGCTACACCTTC. This codes for CASSLSGRPLGYTF.

The J gene is TRBJ2-7, the V gene TRBV6-6; D is ambiguous. CDR3 length: 12 amino acids. V lost 0 bases and J 5 bases, leaving 5 bases between the germline ends. Germline V gene data show CDR1 as MNHNY and CDR2 as SVGAGI (reference sequence). The CDR3 sequence is CASSYSSHEQYF. In nucleotides, the CDR3 is TGTGCCAGCAGTTACTCCAGTCACGAGCAGTACTTC.

CDR3 sequence (DNA): TGTGCCTGGAAAATAGAGGGGGAGGCGGCTGGCTACACCTTC. Translated: CAWKIEGEAAGYTF. V is TRBV30 and J is TRBJ1-2, with D possibly matching TRBD1 (6 bases). The CDR3 length is 14 residues. V shed 4 bases and J shed 7 bases, with 19 bases lying between them. Per germline, CDR1 GTSNPN and CDR2 SVGIG (reference sequence). The whole variable domain, remainder taken from reference TRBV30 and TRBJ1-2, is SQTIHQWPATLVQPVGSPLSLECTVEGTSNPNLYWYRQAAGRGLQLLFYSVGIGQISSEVPQNLSASRPQDRQFILSSKKLLLSDSGFYLCAWKIEGEAAGYTFGSGTRLTVV.

This chain uses TRBV2 with TRBJ2-1, with a tentative D call TRBD1 (5 bases). V lost 7 bases, J lost 2 bases, and 9 bases lay in between. The CDR3 spans 13 residues. Germline assignment: CDR1 SNHLY and CDR2 FYNNEI. The CDR3 DNA sequence: TGTGCCAGCAATACAGGCGCCTACAATGAGCAGTTCTTC. Encoded protein: CASNTGAYNEQFF.

The chain joins TRBV27 to TRBJ2-5, with D perhaps being TRBD1 or TRBD2 (5 bases each). This CDR3 has 15 amino acids. Trimming removed 8 bases from V and 2 bases from J, with 18 bases in between. Per the germline V gene, CDR1 is MNHEY and CDR2 is SMNVEV (reference sequence). For the CDR3, the DNA is TGTGCCAGCCGTCCCTACGGGGCGGCGCAAGAGACCCAGTACTTC. Protein product: CASRPYGAAQETQYF.

V and J are TRBV28 and TRBJ2-7, with TRBD2 matching 13 bases. V trimming: 5 bases; J trimming: 6 bases; junction bases outside the gene matches: 4. Germline V gene sequence: CDR1 MDHEN, CDR2 SYDVKM. The CDR3 has 14 residues. DNA of the CDR3: TGTGCCAGCAGTGGACTAGCGGGAGTTCGCGAGCAGTACTTC. Protein: CASSGLAGVREQYF. The full variable domain, rest sourced from reference TRBV28 and TRBJ2-7, is DVKVTQSSRYLVKRTGEKVFLECVQDMDHENMFWYRQDPGLGLRLIYFSYDVKMKEKGDIPEGYSVSREKKERFSLILESASTNQTSMYLCASSGLAGVREQYFGPGTRLTVT.